These 15 T cell receptor beta chains were sequenced from one sample in a study of blood T cell repertoires in COVID-19. Sequencing was performed with immunoSEQ multiplex PCR; in TCRdb, only in-frame clones are kept and a portion is missing. In the table there are around 170,000 clones, roughly four fifths of which are singletons. Sequenced input: peripheral blood. Receptor source: a woman in her 70s with COVID-19, enrolled during active disease.

V gene TRBV5-6 combines with J gene TRBJ2-5; maybe TRBD2 (6 bases). V lost 2 bases and J 4 bases, leaving 15 bases between the germline ends. CDR3 size: 15 residues. Per germline, CDR1 SGHDT and CDR2 YYEEEE. DNA for the CDR3: TGTGCCAGCAGCTTCAAAAAGACTAGGGGAGAGACCCAGTACTTC. It is translated as CASSFKKTRGETQYF.

This chain links TRBV25-1 with TRBJ2-2; 7 bases align to TRBD2. The CDR3 is 15 residues long. CDR1 is MGHDK and CDR2 is SYGVNS in the germline V gene. The V and J ends lost 6 bases and 5 bases, in that order; junction bases with no gene match: 9. Here the CDR3 reads CASSLNWGGTGELFF. CDR3 bases: TGTGCCAGCAGCCTCAACTGGGGGGGAACCGGGGAGCTGTTTTTT.

The chain is built from TRBV27 and TRBJ2-7; the match to TRBD2 covers 8 bases. There are 15 residues in the CDR3. J gave up 3 bases and V 7 bases, and 11 bases lay outside the gene matches. The V gene's germline CDR1 is MNHEY and CDR2 SMNVEV (reference sequence). Written as DNA, the CDR3 is TGTGCCAGCAATGGTCTCCGAAGCGGGAGCTACGAGCAGTACTTC. Encoded protein: CASNGLRSGSYEQYF.

V and J are TRBV7-2 and TRBJ2-2; 8 positions match TRBD2. Germline V gene lookup returns CDR1 SGHTA and CDR2 FQGNSA. V lost 5 bases and J lost 4; bases outside the gene matches: 12. The CDR3 covers 17 residues. The CDR3 region is CASSPTGRAFLTGELFF. As DNA, the CDR3 is TGTGCCAGCAGCCCTACCGGGAGGGCCTTTCTCACCGGGGAGCTGTTTTTT. The whole variable domain, filled in from reference TRBV7-2 and TRBJ2-2, reads GAGVSQSPSNKVTEKGKDVELRCDPISGHTALYWYRQSLGQGLEFLIYFQGNSAPDKSGLPSDRFSAERTGGSVSTLTIQRTQQEDSAVYLCASSPTGRAFLTGELFFGEGSRLTVL.

The V call is TRBV24-1, the J call TRBJ2-7; D may be TRBD1 (5 bases). Deletions cut 3 bases from V and 2 bases from J, with 10 bases between. This CDR3 spans 14 amino acids. CDR1 and CDR2 (germline): KGHDR, SFDVKD. The CDR3 protein is CATSDIGAAYEQYF. The CDR3 bases are TGTGCCACCAGTGATATAGGGGCGGCCTACGAGCAGTACTTC.

This chain connects TRBV6-6 to TRBJ2-6; TRBD2 agrees at 12 bases. Germline CDR1 is MNHNY and CDR2 is SVGAGI (reference sequence). This CDR3 comprises 19 residues. J lost 3 bases, V lost 5 bases, and 11 bases had no gene match. The CDR3 here is CASSRRLAGETGGANVLTF. Written as DNA, the CDR3 is TGTGCCAGCAGTCGACGACTAGCGGGGGAAACCGGTGGGGCCAACGTCCTGACTTTC.

The chain couples TRBV5-1 to TRBJ2-6; 7 bases fit TRBD1. Germline V lookup: CDR1 SGHRS, CDR2 YFSETQ. V shed 7 bases, J shed 4 bases, and the junction held 8 bases outside the gene matches. The CDR3 runs 15 residues. CDR3 protein: CASGATGSGANVLTF. For the CDR3, the DNA is TGCGCCAGCGGCGCGACAGGGTCCGGGGCCAACGTCCTGACTTTC.

The chain couples TRBV5-1 to TRBJ2-3; D is undetermined. Trimming left V 2 bases short and J 2 bases short, with 3 bases between. Germline CDR1 and CDR2: SGHRS and YFSETQ. The CDR3 loop spans 12 amino acids. CDR3 amino acids: CASSFYTDTQYF. CDR3 sequence (DNA): TGCGCCAGCAGCTTCTACACAGATACGCAGTATTTT.

The rearrangement uses TRBV11-2 and TRBJ2-7, with a weak D call TRBD1 (6 bases). The ends were cut back, 1 base at V and 3 bases at J, with 10 bases in the middle. The CDR3 length is 14 residues. Germline V CDR1 and CDR2: SGHAT, FQNNGV. CDR3 nucleotide sequence: TGTGCCAGCAGCTTAGCGGGACAAGGCTACGAGCAGTACTTC. This encodes CASSLAGQGYEQYF.

The chain joins TRBV6-5 to TRBJ2-7; 7 bases fit TRBD1. CDR3 length: 14 residues. The V gene end was trimmed by 5 bases and the J gene end by 3 bases; junction bases not matched to a gene: 7. CDR1 and CDR2 from the germline V gene are MNHEY and SVGAGI. CDR3 amino acids: CASSTVDRRYEQYF. The DNA of the CDR3 is TGTGCCAGCAGTACTGTGGACAGGCGCTACGAGCAGTACTTC.

The rearrangement joins TRBV7-6 to TRBJ2-1; TRBD2 matches 7 bases. V trimming: 1 base; J trimming: 5 bases; junction bases outside the gene matches: 11. Germline V CDR1 and CDR2: SGHVS, FNYEAQ. This CDR3 region has 17 residues. The CDR3 nucleotides are TGTGCCAGCAGCTTAGGAATTCGGGCTAGCGGTAACAATGAGCAGTTCTTC. Translating it yields CASSLGIRASGNNEQFF.

The chain uses TRBV6-1 and TRBJ1-1; D gene ambiguous. V was pared by 1 base and J by 8 bases, with 5 bases between. The CDR3 extends over 11 amino acids. The germline V gene encodes CDR1 MNHNS and CDR2 SASEGT. The CDR3 DNA sequence: TGTGCCAGCAGTGAAGGGCAGGAAGCTTTCTTT. Its protein is CASSEGQEAFF.

The chain is built from TRBV29-1 and TRBJ1-3; 12 bases are shared with TRBD1. Per germline, CDR1 SQVTM and CDR2 ANQGSEA. J lost 2 bases, V lost 7 bases, and 6 bases had no gene match. CDR3 length: 15 amino acids. The CDR3 sequence is CSASGTGGPGNTIYF. The CDR3, as DNA: TGCAGCGCCTCCGGGACAGGGGGCCCTGGAAACACCATATATTTT.

This chain links TRBV27 with TRBJ1-6; D gene uncertain. From germline, CDR1 is MNHEY and CDR2 SMNVEV (reference sequence). The CDR3 consists of 17 residues. Trimming pared 0 bases from V and 8 bases from J, leaving 17 bases between. The CDR3 loop is CASSLSADKSDDSPLHF. In DNA, the CDR3 is TGTGCCAGCAGTTTATCCGCCGACAAGTCAGACGATTCACCCCTCCACTTT.

V gene TRBV6-6 combines with J gene TRBJ2-7; a weak D match, TRBD1 (5 bases). The CDR3 runs 15 residues. CDR1 is MNHNY, CDR2 SVGAGI, per germline (reference sequence). Trimming left V 0 bases short and J 2 bases short, with 11 bases between. CDR3 loop: CASSYSIDSTYEQYF. CDR3 DNA: TGTGCCAGCAGTTACTCGATAGACAGCACCTACGAGCAGTACTTC.